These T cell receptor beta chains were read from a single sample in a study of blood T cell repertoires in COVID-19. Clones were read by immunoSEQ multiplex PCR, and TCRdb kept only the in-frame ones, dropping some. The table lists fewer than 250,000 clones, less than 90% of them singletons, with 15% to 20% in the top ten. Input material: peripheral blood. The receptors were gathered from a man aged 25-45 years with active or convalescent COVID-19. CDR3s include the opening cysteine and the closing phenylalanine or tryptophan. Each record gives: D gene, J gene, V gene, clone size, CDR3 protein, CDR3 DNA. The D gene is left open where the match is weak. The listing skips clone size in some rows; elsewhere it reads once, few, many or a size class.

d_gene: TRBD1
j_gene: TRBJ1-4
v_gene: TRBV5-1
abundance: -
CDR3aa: CASSSTGATNEKLFF
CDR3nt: TGCGCCAGCAGCTCAACAGGGGCCACTAATGAAAAACTGTTTTTT

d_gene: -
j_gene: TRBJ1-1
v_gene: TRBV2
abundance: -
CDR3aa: CASSDRGQKNTEAFF
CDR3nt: TGTGCCAGCAGTGACAGGGGCCAGAAGAACACTGAAGCTTTCTTT

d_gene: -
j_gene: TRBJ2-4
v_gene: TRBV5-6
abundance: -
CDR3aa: CASSLVGAAKNIQYF
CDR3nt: TGTGCCAGCAGCTTGGTAGGGGCGGCCAAAAACATTCAGTACTTC

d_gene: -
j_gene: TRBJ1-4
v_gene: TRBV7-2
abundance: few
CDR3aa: CASSLAGRQTTNEKLFF
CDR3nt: TGTGCCAGCAGCTTAGCGGGCCGACAGACAACTAATGAAAAACTGTTTTTT

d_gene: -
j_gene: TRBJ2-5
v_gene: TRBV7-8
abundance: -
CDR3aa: CASTSRETQYF
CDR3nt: TGTGCCAGCACCTCCCGGGAGACCCAGTACTTC

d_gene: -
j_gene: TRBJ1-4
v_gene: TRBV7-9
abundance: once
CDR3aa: CASSPGGGLLEKLFF
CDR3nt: TGTGCCAGCAGCCCGGGAGGGGGTTTGCTTGAAAAACTGTTTTTT

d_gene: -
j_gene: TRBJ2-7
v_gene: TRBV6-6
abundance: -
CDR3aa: CATLNAGTYEQYF
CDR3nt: TGTGCCACTCTCAACGCGGGTACCTACGAGCAGTACTTC

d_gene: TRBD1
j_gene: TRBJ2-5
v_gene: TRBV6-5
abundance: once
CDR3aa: CASSYDRGRQETQYF
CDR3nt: TGTGCCAGCAGTTACGACAGGGGGAGGCAAGAGACCCAGTACTTC

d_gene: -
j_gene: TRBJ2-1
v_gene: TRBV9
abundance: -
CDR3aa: CASSVMSLGGGLYNEQFF
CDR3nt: TGTGCCAGCAGCGTAATGTCCCTCGGCGGGGGCTTATACAATGAGCAGTTCTTC

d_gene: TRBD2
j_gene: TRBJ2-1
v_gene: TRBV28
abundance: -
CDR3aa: CASSGLAGGQNEQFF
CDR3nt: TGTGCCAGCAGCGGACTAGCGGGAGGCCAGAATGAGCAGTTCTTC

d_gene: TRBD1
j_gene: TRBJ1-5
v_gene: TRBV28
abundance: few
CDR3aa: CASIGTGEQPQHF
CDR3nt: TGTGCCAGCATTGGGACAGGGGAACAGCCCCAGCATTTT

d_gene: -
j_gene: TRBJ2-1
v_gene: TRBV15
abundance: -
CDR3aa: CATSRGRGATLNEQFF
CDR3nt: TGTGCCACCAGCAGAGGTCGGGGGGCTACTTTAAATGAGCAGTTCTTC